A selection of T cell receptor beta chains follows, all from one sample in a study of T cell responses to AZD1222 COVID-19 vaccine. Measured with immunoSEQ multiplex PCR; TCRdb has only the in-frame clones, and not every one. In the table there are 110,000 to 150,000 clones, 92% of which are singletons. The input for sequencing was peripheral blood, taken 28 days after the second AZD1222 dose. These receptors were obtained from an adult who received the AZD1222 COVID-19 vaccine. Each CDR3 is given without its conserved first and last residue.

TRBV6-5,TRBJ2-1,ASRRGGSYNEQF
TRBV9,TRBJ1-1,ASSKSTGYTEAF
TRBV5-6,TRBJ2-7,ASSPRGVPYEQY
TRBV9,TRBJ2-5,ASSPWGGAQTQY
TRBV28,TRBJ1-4,ASSLGTGGEWLF
TRBV7-3,TRBJ1-1,ASRTTGGVSTEAF
TRBV11-3,TRBJ2-6,ASSGFPGTSGANVLT
TRBV6-5,TRBJ2-7,ASRRTGGLNEQY
TRBV7-2,TRBJ2-1,ASSLWGLNNEQF
TRBV19,TRBJ1-1,ASKDRGTEAF
TRBV12-3/TRBV12-4,TRBJ1-1,ASSLESGEAF
TRBV7-9,TRBJ1-2,ASSLGSSGIDGYT
TRBV28,TRBJ2-3,ASSFLGTSGRNTQY